The next 26 T cell receptor beta chains were all read from a single sample in a study of T cell responses to AZD1222 COVID-19 vaccine. Some clones are missing from TCRdb's copy, which holds only in-frame ones; the method was immunoSEQ multiplex PCR. The sample has about 110,000 clones; 87% are singletons. Specimen: peripheral blood, collected 28 days after the second AZD1222 dose. The receptors originated from an adult who received the AZD1222 COVID-19 vaccine.

V usage is TRBV25-1 and J usage is TRBJ1-5, with 7 bases that match TRBD1. The germline gives CDR1 MGHDK, CDR2 SYGVNS. V lost 6 bases, J lost 5 bases, and 7 bases stayed unmatched. The CDR3 has 14 amino acids. The chain's CDR3 is CASSRGGPHQPQHF. The CDR3 bases are TGTGCCAGCAGCAGGGGGGGACCCCATCAGCCCCAGCATTTT. The full variable domain, completed using reference TRBV25-1 and TRBJ1-5, is EADIYQTPRYLVIGTGKKITLECSQTMGHDKMYWYQQDPGMELHLIHYSYGVNSTEKGDLSSESTVSRIRTEHFPLTLESARPSHTSQYLCASSRGGPHQPQHFGDGTRLSIL.

The J gene is TRBJ1-2, the V gene TRBV9, with 7 bases that match TRBD1. Germline V gives CDR1 SGDLS, CDR2 YYNGEE. This CDR3 has 13 residues. J was trimmed by 8 bases and V by 0 bases; bases with no gene match: 4. This chain's CDR3 is CASSVAGGEGYTF. Written as DNA, the CDR3 is TGTGCCAGCAGCGTAGCAGGGGGAGAGGGCTACACCTTC.

The V gene is TRBV10-1, the J gene TRBJ1-4, with 7 bases matching TRBD1. The CDR3 length is 12 residues. CDR1 is WNHNN, CDR2 SYGVQD, per germline (reference sequence). With 5 bases clipped from V and 8 bases from J, the junction kept 2 bases outside the gene matches. Written as DNA, the CDR3 is TGCGCCAGCAGTCAACAGGGGGAAAAACTGTTTTTT. It encodes CASSQQGEKLFF.

The J gene is TRBJ1-5, the V gene TRBV6-4, with D uncertain. CDR1 and CDR2 from the germline V gene are MRHNA and SNTAGT. Between the trimmed V and J ends, which lost 3 bases and 5 bases, there was a span of 8 bases. The length of the CDR3 is 13 residues. The chain's CDR3 is CASSEIRHQPQHF. Here the CDR3 DNA reads TGTGCCAGCAGTGAGATTCGTCATCAGCCCCAGCATTTT.

This rearrangement joins TRBV7-8 to TRBJ1-1; D gene ambiguous. V dropped 5 bases and J dropped 3 bases, with 4 bases sitting between them. The CDR3 loop spans 11 amino acids. Looked up from germline, CDR1 is SGHVS and CDR2 is FQNEAQ. This chain's CDR3 is CASSAHTEAFF. CDR3 coding DNA: TGTGCCAGCAGCGCCCACACTGAAGCTTTCTTT.

In nucleotides, the CDR3 is TGCGCCAGCAGCCCCGGACAGGCCCCCGAGCAGTACTTC. It encodes CASSPGQAPEQYF. The rearrangement joins TRBV5-1 to TRBJ2-7; 7 bases line up with TRBD1. With 4 bases clipped from V and 6 bases from J, the junction kept 7 bases outside the gene matches. The CDR3 contains 13 residues. From germline, CDR1 is SGHRS and CDR2 YFSETQ.

The chain combines TRBV10-3 with TRBJ2-1, with 14 bases lining up with TRBD2. Germline-derived CDR1 and CDR2 are ENHRY and SYGVKD. The CDR3 spans 15 residues. The V gene end was trimmed by 5 bases and the J gene end by 6 bases; junction bases not matched to a gene: 3. This chain's CDR3 is CAISWTSGGPNEQFF. CDR3 coding DNA: TGTGCCATCAGTTGGACTAGCGGGGGGCCCAATGAGCAGTTCTTC.

This chain connects TRBV3-1 (or the pseudogene TRBV3-2) to TRBJ1-2; 8 bases fit TRBD1. The CDR3 has 15 amino acids. Germline CDR1 is LGHDT and CDR2 is YNNKEL (reference sequence). Trimming removed 0 bases from V and 7 bases from J; junction bases left unmatched: 7. CDR3 sequence reads: CASSQDKGTGGGYTF. The CDR3 DNA follows: TGTGCCAGCAGCCAAGACAAAGGAACAGGGGGTGGCTACACCTTC.

The rearrangement joins TRBV2 to TRBJ1-5; 7 bases line up with TRBD1. The CDR3 is made up of 14 amino acids. The trim removed 5 bases at V and 2 bases at J, leaving 3 bases unmatched. Looked up from germline, CDR1 is SNHLY and CDR2 is FYNNEI. For the CDR3, the DNA is TGTGCCAGCAGTCCAGGGGGTGGCAATCAGCCCCAGCATTTT. Translated: CASSPGGGNQPQHF. Drawing the rest from reference TRBV2 and TRBJ1-5, the complete variable domain is EPEVTQTPSHQVTQMGQEVILRCVPISNHLYFYWYRQILGQKVEFLVSFYNNEISEKSEIFDDQFSVERPDGSNFTLKIRSTKLEDSAMYFCASSPGGGNQPQHFGDGTRLSIL.

Written as DNA, the CDR3 is TGTGCCAGCAGTTTCCAGGACCCTCTCCGGGAGACCCAGTACTTC. It specifies CASSFQDPLRETQYF. The rearrangement links TRBV28 to TRBJ2-5; no firm D call. Germline assignment: CDR1 MDHEN and CDR2 SYDVKM. The CDR3 totals 15 residues. Trimming removed 3 bases from V and 5 bases from J, with 16 bases in between.

V gene TRBV6-5 combines with J gene TRBJ2-7; 7 bases are shared with TRBD1. The CDR3 runs to 15 residues. Germline CDR1 reads MNHEY; CDR2 reads SVGAGI. Trimming at V came to 2 bases and at J to 4 bases, leaving 8 bases not matched to a gene. Here the CDR3 DNA reads TGTGCCAGCAGTTACACCTTTGACAGGGTTTACGAGCAGTACTTC. Amino acid sequence: CASSYTFDRVYEQYF.

The chain has TRBV11-3 and TRBJ1-2, with TRBD1 as a possible D gene (6 bases). The CDR3 runs to 13 residues. CDR1 and CDR2 from the germline V gene are SGHNT and YENEEA. V was shortened by 0 bases and J by 7 bases, with 9 bases between the two germline ends. CDR3 sequence reads: CASSLDRGSGYTF. The DNA for the CDR3 is TGTGCCAGCAGCTTAGACAGGGGATCTGGCTACACCTTC. Using reference TRBV11-3 and TRBJ1-2 for the parts outside the CDR3, the full variable domain is EAGVVQSPRYKIIEKKQPVAFWCNPISGHNTLYWYLQNLGQGPELLIRYENEEAVDDSQLPKDRFSAERLKGVDSTLKIQPAELGDSAVYLCASSLDRGSGYTFGSGTRLTVV.

This chain connects TRBV5-1 to TRBJ2-7; 7 bases fit TRBD1. In germline, CDR1 is SGHRS, CDR2 YFSETQ. The trim removed 1 base at V and 1 base at J, leaving 5 bases unmatched. The CDR3 covers 15 residues. This CDR3 reads CASSLYPGQSYEQYF. The CDR3 DNA is TGCGCCAGCAGCTTGTACCCGGGACAGTCCTACGAGCAGTACTTC. The full variable domain, rest sourced from reference TRBV5-1 and TRBJ2-7, is KAGVTQTPRYLIKTRGQQVTLSCSPISGHRSVSWYQQTPGQGLQFLFEYFSETQRNKGNFPGRFSGRQFSNSRSEMNVSTLELGDSALYLCASSLYPGQSYEQYFGPGTRLTVT.

The table lists this clone with many counts. The J gene is TRBJ2-7, the V gene TRBV29-1, with D tentatively TRBD2 (6 bases). The CDR3 extends over 14 amino acids. The V and J ends lost 6 bases and 0 bases respectively, with 15 bases between them. Germline V lookup: CDR1 SQVTM, CDR2 ANQGSEA. This CDR3 is CSVRGGTRSYEQYF. DNA of the CDR3: TGCAGCGTGCGGGGTGGGACCCGCTCCTACGAGCAGTACTTC.

J is TRBJ1-4 and V is TRBV7-6, with D possibly TRBD1 on 6 matching bases. The CDR3 totals 16 residues. V was clipped by 6 bases and J by 0 bases, with 14 bases between them. Germline V gene lookup returns CDR1 SGHVS and CDR2 FNYEAQ. CDR3 DNA sequence: TGTGCCAGCAGTGGGGGCCAGATGGCAACTAATGAAAAACTGTTTTTT. Amino acids: CASSGGQMATNEKLFF.

In regard to this clone: A read error may account for a junction end that differs from germline. J is TRBJ2-6 and V is TRBV5-1; D assignment may be TRBD1 or TRBD2 (5 bases each). This CDR3 has 14 residues. Germline assignment: CDR1 SGHRS and CDR2 YFSETQ. The CDR3 DNA is TGCGCCACCCGGACGGACAACGGGGTCAACGTCCTGACTTTC. It codes for CATRTDNGVNVLTF.

The chain recombines TRBV7-2 with TRBJ1-6; D possibly corresponds to TRBD1 (5 bases). The germline CDR1 and CDR2 sequences are SGHTA and FQGNSA. This CDR3 spans 15 amino acids. V gave up 0 bases and J gave up 14 bases, with 17 bases separating them. CDR3 residues: CASSLAPEGTGTLHF. DNA of the CDR3: TGTGCCAGCAGCTTAGCGCCTGAAGGGACCGGCACCCTCCACTTT.

This rearrangement joins TRBV5-1 to TRBJ1-4; D is undetermined. V was shortened by 1 base and J by 3 bases, with 7 bases between the two germline ends. Per germline, CDR1 SGHRS and CDR2 YFSETQ. The CDR3 extends over 14 amino acids. The CDR3 reads CASSLSEPNEKLFF. CDR3 bases: TGCGCCAGCAGCTTGTCTGAGCCTAATGAAAAACTGTTTTTT.

The rearrangement uses TRBV12-3 or TRBV12-4 and TRBJ2-7; D remains unclear. V was cut by 3 bases and J by 1 base, with 7 bases left in between. The CDR3 is made up of 13 amino acids. The CDR3 is CASSFSASYEQYF. The CDR3 nucleotides read TGTGCCAGCAGTTTCTCCGCATCCTACGAGCAGTACTTC.

The chain couples TRBV28 to TRBJ2-7; D uncertain. CDR3 size: 10 residues. The V end was cut by 5 bases, the J end by 5 bases, with 4 bases between. Germline CDR1 is MDHEN and CDR2 is SYDVKM. CDR3 sequence reads: CASSGNEQYF. In nucleotides, the CDR3 is TGTGCCAGCAGTGGGAACGAGCAGTACTTC. Filled out from reference TRBV28 and TRBJ2-7, the complete variable domain reads DVKVTQSSRYLVKRTGEKVFLECVQDMDHENMFWYRQDPGLGLRLIYFSYDVKMKEKGDIPEGYSVSREKKERFSLILESASTNQTSMYLCASSGNEQYFGPGTRLTVT.

The chain couples TRBV9 to TRBJ1-2; D is perhaps TRBD1 (6 bases). The germline gives CDR1 SGDLS, CDR2 YYNGEE. CDR3 length equals 16 residues. The germline V and J ends were trimmed by 3 bases and 0 bases, with 15 bases remaining between them. The CDR3, as DNA: TGTGCCAGCAGCGATGGGGGCTCGGCGGCTAACTATGGCTACACCTTC. The encoded protein is CASSDGGSAANYGYTF.

Note on this clone: At one boundary the junction diverges from the germline segment, which might be a read error. CDR3 in DNA: TGTGCCAGCAGACCCGGACAGGCAGGGCTCTTCTTC. It specifies CASRPGQAGLFF. The chain employs TRBV6-6 and TRBJ2-4; 7 nucleotides line up with TRBD1. CDR1 and CDR2 (germline): MNHNY, SVGAGI (reference sequence). The CDR3 runs 12 residues.

The CDR3 protein is CASSFPRGGIEKLFF. The DNA for the CDR3 is TGTGCCAGCAGTTTCCCCCGGGGGGGGATTGAAAAACTGTTTTTT. V and J are TRBV28 and TRBJ1-4, with a tentative D call TRBD1 (5 bases). This CDR3 region has 15 residues. Germline-derived CDR1 and CDR2 are MDHEN and SYDVKM. V was trimmed by 3 bases and J by 7 bases, leaving 15 bases between them.

This clone was recorded a few times. The genes are TRBV6-1 and TRBJ2-1, with 14 bases that match TRBD2. The CDR3 covers 17 residues. The V gene end was trimmed by 4 bases and the J gene end by 2 bases; junction bases not matched to a gene: 4. Germline CDR1 reads MNHNS; CDR2 reads SASEGT. CDR3 sequence: CASSGLAGGQAYNEQFF. In DNA form, the CDR3 reads TGTGCCAGCAGTGGACTAGCGGGGGGGCAAGCCTACAATGAGCAGTTCTTC.

The chain carries TRBV11-2 and TRBJ1-4, with 9 bases lining up with TRBD1. This CDR3 has 16 residues. CDR1 SGHAT and CDR2 FQNNGV come from the germline V gene. The ends lost 5 bases at V and 7 bases at J; junction bases unmatched: 11. The chain's CDR3 is CASSATDRGWSEKLFF. Here the CDR3 DNA reads TGTGCCAGCAGCGCGACCGACAGGGGGTGGAGTGAAAAACTGTTTTTT.

The chain uses TRBV6-5 and TRBJ1-4; unclear D gene. CDR1 is MNHEY and CDR2 is SVGAGI in the germline V gene. The CDR3 has 14 amino acids. V was cut by 6 bases and J by 0 bases, with 8 bases left in between. The CDR3, as DNA: TGTGCCAGCAGAGGAGTTGCAACTAATGAAAAACTGTTTTTT. It translates to CASRGVATNEKLFF.